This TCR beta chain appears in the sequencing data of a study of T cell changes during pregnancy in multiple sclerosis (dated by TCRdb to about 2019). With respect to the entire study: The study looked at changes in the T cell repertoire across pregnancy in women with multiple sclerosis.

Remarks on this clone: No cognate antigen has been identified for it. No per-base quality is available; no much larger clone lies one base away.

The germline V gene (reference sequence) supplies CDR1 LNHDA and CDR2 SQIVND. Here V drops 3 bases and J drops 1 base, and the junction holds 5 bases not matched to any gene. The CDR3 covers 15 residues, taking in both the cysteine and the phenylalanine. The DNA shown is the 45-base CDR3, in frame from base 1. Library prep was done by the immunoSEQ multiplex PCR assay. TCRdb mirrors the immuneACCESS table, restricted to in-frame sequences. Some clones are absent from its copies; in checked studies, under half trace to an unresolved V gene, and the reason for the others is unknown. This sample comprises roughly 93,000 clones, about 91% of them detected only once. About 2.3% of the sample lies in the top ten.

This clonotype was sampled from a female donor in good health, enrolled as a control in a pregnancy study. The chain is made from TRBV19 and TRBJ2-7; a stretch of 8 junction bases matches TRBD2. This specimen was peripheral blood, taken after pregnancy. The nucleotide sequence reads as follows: TGTGCCAGTAGTATCGGGGGGGCGCTGTCCTACGAGCAGTACTTC. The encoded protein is CASSIGGALSYEQYF.